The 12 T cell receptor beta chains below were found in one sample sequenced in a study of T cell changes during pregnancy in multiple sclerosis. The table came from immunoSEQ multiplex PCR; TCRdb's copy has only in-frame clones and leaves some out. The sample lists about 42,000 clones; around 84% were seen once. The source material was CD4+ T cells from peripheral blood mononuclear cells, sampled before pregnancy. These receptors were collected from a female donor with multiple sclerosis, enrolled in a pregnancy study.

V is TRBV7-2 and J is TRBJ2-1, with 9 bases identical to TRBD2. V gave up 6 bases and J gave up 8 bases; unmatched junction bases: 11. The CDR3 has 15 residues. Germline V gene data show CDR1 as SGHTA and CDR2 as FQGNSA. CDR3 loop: CASRWPGLAGDEQFF. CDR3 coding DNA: TGTGCCAGCAGATGGCCGGGACTAGCAGGCGATGAGCAGTTCTTC.

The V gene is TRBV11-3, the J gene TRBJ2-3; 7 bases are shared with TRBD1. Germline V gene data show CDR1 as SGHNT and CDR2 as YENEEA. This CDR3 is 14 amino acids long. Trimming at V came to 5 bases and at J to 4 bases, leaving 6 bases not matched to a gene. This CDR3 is CASSLGTVADTQYF. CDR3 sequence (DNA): TGTGCCAGCAGCCTGGGGACAGTGGCAGATACGCAGTATTTT.

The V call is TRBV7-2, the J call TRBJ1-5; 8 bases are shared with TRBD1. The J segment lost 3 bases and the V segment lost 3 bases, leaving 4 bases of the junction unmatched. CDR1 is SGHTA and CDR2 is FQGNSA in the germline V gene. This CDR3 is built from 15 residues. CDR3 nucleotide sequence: TGTGCCAGCAGCTTGTCAGGGGGCTACAATCAGCCCCAGCATTTT. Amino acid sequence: CASSLSGGYNQPQHF.

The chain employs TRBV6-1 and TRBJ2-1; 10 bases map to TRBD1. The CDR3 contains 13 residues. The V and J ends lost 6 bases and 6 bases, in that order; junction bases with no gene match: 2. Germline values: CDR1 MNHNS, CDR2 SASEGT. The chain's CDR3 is CASRGQGINEQFF. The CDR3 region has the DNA TGTGCCAGCAGGGGACAGGGGATCAATGAGCAGTTCTTC.

This chain's CDR3 is CASSTPERVTEAFF. Here the CDR3 DNA reads TGCGCCAGCAGCACCCCCGAGCGAGTAACTGAAGCTTTCTTT. The V call is TRBV5-1, the J call TRBJ1-1, with no clear D. V lost 4 bases, J lost 5 bases, and 15 bases lay in between. The germline gives CDR1 SGHRS, CDR2 YFSETQ. The CDR3 is 14 amino acids.

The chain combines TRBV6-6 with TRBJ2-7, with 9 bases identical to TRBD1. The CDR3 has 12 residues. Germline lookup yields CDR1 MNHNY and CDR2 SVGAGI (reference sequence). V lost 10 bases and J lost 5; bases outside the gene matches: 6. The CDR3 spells CATLGQGHEQYF. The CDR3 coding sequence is TGTGCCACCTTGGGACAGGGCCACGAGCAGTACTTC.

The CDR3 nucleotides are TGTGCCTCCGACATATCAGGAAACACCATATATTTT. Amino acid sequence: CASDISGNTIYF. The chain uses TRBV30 and TRBJ1-3; D remains unclear. The V gene's germline CDR1 is GTSNPN and CDR2 SVGIG (reference sequence). The CDR3 has 12 amino acids. V gave up 7 bases and J gave up 4 bases, with 11 bases separating them.

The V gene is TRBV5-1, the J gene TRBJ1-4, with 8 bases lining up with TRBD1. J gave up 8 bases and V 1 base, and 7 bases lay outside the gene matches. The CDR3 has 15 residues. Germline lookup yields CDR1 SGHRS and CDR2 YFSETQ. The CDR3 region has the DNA TGCGCCAGCAGCTTGATTGCAGGGGGCCAAGAAAAACTGTTTTTT. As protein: CASSLIAGGQEKLFF.

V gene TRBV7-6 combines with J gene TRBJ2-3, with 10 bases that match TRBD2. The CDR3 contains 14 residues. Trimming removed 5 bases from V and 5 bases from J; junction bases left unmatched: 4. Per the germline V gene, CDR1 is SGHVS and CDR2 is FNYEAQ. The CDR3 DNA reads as TGTGCCAGCAGCCTCATAGCGGGAGGAGATACGCAGTATTTT. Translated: CASSLIAGGDTQYF.

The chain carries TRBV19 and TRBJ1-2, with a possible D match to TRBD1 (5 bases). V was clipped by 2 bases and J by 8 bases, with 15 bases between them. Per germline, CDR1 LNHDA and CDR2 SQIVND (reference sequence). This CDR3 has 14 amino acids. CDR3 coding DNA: TGTGCCAGTAGTATAAGTAAGGGGCGGAAGGGCTACACCTTC. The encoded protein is CASSISKGRKGYTF.

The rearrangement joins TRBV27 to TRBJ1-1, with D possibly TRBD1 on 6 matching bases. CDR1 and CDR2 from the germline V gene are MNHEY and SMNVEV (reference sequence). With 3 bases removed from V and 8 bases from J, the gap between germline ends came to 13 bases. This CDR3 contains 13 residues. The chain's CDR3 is CASSFLRGREAFF. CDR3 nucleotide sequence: TGTGCCAGCAGTTTCCTCAGGGGTAGAGAAGCTTTCTTT.

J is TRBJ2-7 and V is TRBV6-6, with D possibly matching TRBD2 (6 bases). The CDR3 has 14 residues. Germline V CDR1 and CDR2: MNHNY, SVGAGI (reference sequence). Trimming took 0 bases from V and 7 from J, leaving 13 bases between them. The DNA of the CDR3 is TGTGCCAGCAGTTACTCGACGGGACTTTGGGAGCAGTACTTC. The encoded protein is CASSYSTGLWEQYF.